A selection of T cell receptor beta chains follows, all from one sample in a study of blood T cell repertoires in COVID-19. TCRdb's copy holds only in-frame clones and misses some; the assay was immunoSEQ multiplex PCR. The sample lists roughly 300,000 clones, around 82% seen once, with about 1.2% in the top ten. Sequenced input: peripheral blood. Receptor source: a woman between 50 and 59 years old with acute or convalescent COVID-19. The CDR3 runs from the conserved cysteine through the conserved F or W. The order of the fields is J gene, V gene, D gene, clone size, CDR3 DNA, CDR3 protein. The D gene is left open where the match is weak. Only some rows state a clone size, as once, few, many or a class for expanded clones.

>TRBJ2-2|TRBV2|.|.
TGTGCCAGATCCCGAACCAGGGCGAACACCGGGGAGCTGTTTTTT
CARSRTRANTGELFF
>TRBJ1-4|TRBV2|.|.
TGTGCCAGCAGTGTCCGGGGAGGCGAAAAACTGTTTTTT
CASSVRGGEKLFF
>TRBJ2-3|TRBV19|TRBD1|once
TGTGCCAGTACTCCCGAGGGACAGTTCACAGATACGCAGTATTTT
CASTPEGQFTDTQYF
>TRBJ2-2|TRBV2|.|.
TGTGCCAGCAGGAGGGACACCGGGGAGCTGTTTTTT
CASRRDTGELFF
>TRBJ1-2|TRBV19|.|.
TGTGCCAGTAGTATAGTTGGGCCGTCTAAAGGCTACACCTTC
CASSIVGPSKGYTF
>TRBJ1-3|TRBV29-1|.|.
TGCAGCGTTGAAAAGGGCGGGGGAAACACCATATATTTT
CSVEKGGGNTIYF
>TRBJ2-3|TRBV18|TRBD2|.
TGTGCCAGCTCGCCGGGACTAGCGGGAGGGCCAGTACCAGATACGCAGTATTTT
CASSPGLAGGPVPDTQYF
>TRBJ1-1|TRBV6-5|.|.
TGTGCCAGCAGTTACTCTCCGCCGTCGGGGACTGAAGCTTTCTTT
CASSYSPPSGTEAFF
>TRBJ1-1|TRBV2|TRBD1|.
TGTGCCAGCACGGGACAGGGTAACACTGAAGCTTTCTTT
CASTGQGNTEAFF
>TRBJ1-2|TRBV2|.|.
TGTGCCAGCAGTGACCCCCGTACTAACGGCTACACCTTC
CASSDPRTNGYTF
>TRBJ2-3|TRBV11-2|.|once
TGTGCCAGCAGCTTAGCGGGGACAACCACAGATACGCAGTATTTT
CASSLAGTTTDTQYF
>TRBJ2-6|TRBV30|.|.
TGTGCCTGGAACGGTGCCTCTGGGGCCAACGTCCTGACTTTC
CAWNGASGANVLTF
>TRBJ1-5|TRBV30|.|.
TGTGCCTGGAGTGATATGCGACAGCCCCAGCATTTT
CAWSDMRQPQHF
>TRBJ1-4|TRBV19|.|.
TGTGCCAGTAGACCGTTGGGCAGGCAACTTAATGAAAAACTGTTTTTT
CASRPLGRQLNEKLFF
>TRBJ1-2|TRBV20-1|.|.
TGCAGTGCCAATAACCGGTATGGCTACACCTTC
CSANNRYGYTF
>TRBJ2-1|TRBV24-1|TRBD1|once
TGTGCCACCAGTGACCCGGGACAGACCTTGCAGTTCTTC
CATSDPGQTLQFF
>TRBJ2-5|TRBV5-6|.|.
TGTGCCAGCAGCTTGGTAGGGGGCGGGAAAGAGACCCAGTACTTC
CASSLVGGGKETQYF
>TRBJ1-1|TRBV12-3/TRBV12-4|.|.
TGTGCCAGCACCTTGGGGGGTAGCACTGAAGCTTTCTTT
CASTLGGSTEAFF
>TRBJ2-5|TRBV7-9|.|.
TGTGCCAGCAGCAGACTGAGACAAGAGACCCAGTACTTC
CASSRLRQETQYF
>TRBJ1-2|TRBV7-2|.|.
TGTGCCAGCAGCTTAAACTCCCACTATGGCTACACCTTC
CASSLNSHYGYTF
>TRBJ2-3|TRBV4-2|TRBD2|.
TGTGCCAGCAGCCTACAACTAGCGGGAGTAATGGATACGCAGTATTTT
CASSLQLAGVMDTQYF
>TRBJ2-1|TRBV12-3/TRBV12-4|.|.
TGTGCCAGCAGTTTTGTCCCTGAGGGAGAGCAGTTCTTC
CASSFVPEGEQFF
>TRBJ2-3|TRBV9|TRBD2|.
TGTGCCAGCAGCGACAGCGGGAGCTCAGATACGCAGTATTTT
CASSDSGSSDTQYF
>TRBJ1-1|TRBV14|.|many
TGTGCCAGCGCAGCCAGGCGGAACACTGAAGCTTTCTTT
CASAARRNTEAFF